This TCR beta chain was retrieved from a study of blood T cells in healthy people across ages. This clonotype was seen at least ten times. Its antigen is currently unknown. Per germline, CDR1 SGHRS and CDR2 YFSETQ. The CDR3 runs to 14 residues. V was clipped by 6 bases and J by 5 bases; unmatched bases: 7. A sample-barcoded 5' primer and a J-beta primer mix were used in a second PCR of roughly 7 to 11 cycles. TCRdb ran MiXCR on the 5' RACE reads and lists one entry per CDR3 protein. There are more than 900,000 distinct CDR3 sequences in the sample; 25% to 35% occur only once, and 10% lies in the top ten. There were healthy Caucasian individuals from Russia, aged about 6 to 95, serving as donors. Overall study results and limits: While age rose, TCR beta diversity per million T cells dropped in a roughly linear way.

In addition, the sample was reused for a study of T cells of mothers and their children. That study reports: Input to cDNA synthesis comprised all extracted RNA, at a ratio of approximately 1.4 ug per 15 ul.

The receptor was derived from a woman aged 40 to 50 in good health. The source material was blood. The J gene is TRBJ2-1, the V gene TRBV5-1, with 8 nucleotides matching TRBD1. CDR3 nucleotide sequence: TGCGCCAGCAACAGGGGGATCGTGGACAATGAGCAGTTCTTC. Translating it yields CASNRGIVDNEQFF.